This T cell receptor beta chain was recovered during a study of cytomegalovirus exposure and HLA in healthy donors. Study overall: The use of the same platform for the 110 or so validation repertoires and the 550 to 850 first-cohort repertoires was reported by a later analysis. Broader study findings: Three CMV-associated chains were confirmed in vitro to be specific for CMV antigens.

To note about this clone: Its antigen is unidentified.

Only in-frame clones appear in the TCRdb table, and some are missing; sequencing was by immunoSEQ multiplex PCR. The table records under 300,000 clones, almost 90% of them present only once. Donors were drawn from the 120-subject validation cohort, separate from the 666-subject first cohort. V gave up 7 bases and J gave up 0 bases, with 19 bases separating them. This CDR3 is built from 16 residues. Germline CDR1 MNHNY, CDR2 SVGAGI (reference sequence). The material sequenced was PBMCs. The chain joins TRBV6-6 to TRBJ2-7; possibly TRBD2 for D (5 bases). The TCR was taken from a woman between 18 and 30 years old in good health and CMV-seronegative. Here the CDR3 reads CASIKRVAVSSYEQYF. The CDR3 bases are TGTGCCAGCATCAAGAGGGTAGCAGTGAGCTCCTACGAGCAGTACTTC.